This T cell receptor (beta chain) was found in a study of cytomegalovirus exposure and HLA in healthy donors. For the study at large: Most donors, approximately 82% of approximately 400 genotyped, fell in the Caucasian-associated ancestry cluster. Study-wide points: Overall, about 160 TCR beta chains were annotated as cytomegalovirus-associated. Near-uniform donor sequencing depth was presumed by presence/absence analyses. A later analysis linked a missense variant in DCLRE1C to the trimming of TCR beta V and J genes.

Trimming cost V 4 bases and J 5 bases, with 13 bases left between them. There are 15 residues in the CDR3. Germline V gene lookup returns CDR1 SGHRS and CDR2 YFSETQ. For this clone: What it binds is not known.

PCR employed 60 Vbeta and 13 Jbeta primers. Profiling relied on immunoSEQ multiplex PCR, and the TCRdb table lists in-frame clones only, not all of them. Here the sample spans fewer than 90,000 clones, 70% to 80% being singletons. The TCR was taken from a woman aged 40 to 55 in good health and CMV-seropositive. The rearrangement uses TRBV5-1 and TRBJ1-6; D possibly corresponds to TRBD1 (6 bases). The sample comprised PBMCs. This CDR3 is CASSPRPGDNSPLHF. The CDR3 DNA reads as TGCGCCAGCAGCCCCAGGCCAGGGGATAATTCACCCCTCCACTTT.